Presented here are 29 T cell receptor beta chains from one specimen sequenced in a study of cytomegalovirus exposure and HLA in healthy donors. Both 60 Vbeta primers and 13 Jbeta primers went into the PCR. The table came from immunoSEQ multiplex PCR; TCRdb's copy has only in-frame clones and leaves some out. The sample has around 130,000 clones; 70% to 85% are singletons. Sequenced sample: PBMCs. The receptors originated from a woman aged 55-69 years in good health and CMV-seropositive.

The gene calls are TRBV7-3 and TRBJ1-1, with 8 nucleotides matching TRBD1. This CDR3 region has 15 residues. Looked up from germline, CDR1 is SGHTA and CDR2 is FQGTGA. With V trimmed by 5 bases and J by 2 bases, 7 bases remained unmatched. The CDR3 sequence: CASSLTGGGNTEAFF. In DNA form, the CDR3 reads TGTGCCAGCAGCCTCACAGGGGGAGGTAACACTGAAGCTTTCTTT.

The chain carries TRBV6-6 and TRBJ2-6; D gene ambiguous. The ends were cut back, 3 bases at V and 0 bases at J, with 6 bases in the middle. From germline, CDR1 is MNHNY and CDR2 SVGAGI (reference sequence). The CDR3 has 15 amino acids. The CDR3 bases are TGTGCCAGCAGTTATTACAGCTCTGGGGCCAACGTCCTGACTTTC. Its translation is CASSYYSSGANVLTF.

V and J are TRBV5-1 and TRBJ1-2, with TRBD1 as a possible D gene (5 bases). This CDR3 is 15 amino acids long. Germline lookup yields CDR1 SGHRS and CDR2 YFSETQ. Trimming took off 0 bases at V and 4 bases at J, with 13 bases between the two ends. DNA for the CDR3: TGCGCCAGCAGCTTGGGGGTACAGGAGGGCTATGGCTACACCTTC. It specifies CASSLGVQEGYGYTF. The full variable domain, rest sourced from reference TRBV5-1 and TRBJ1-2, is KAGVTQTPRYLIKTRGQQVTLSCSPISGHRSVSWYQQTPGQGLQFLFEYFSETQRNKGNFPGRFSGRQFSNSRSEMNVSTLELGDSALYLCASSLGVQEGYGYTFGSGTRLTVV.

For the CDR3, the DNA is TGTGCTAGTGGTCCCAACGCCCGGGACTCCCTCCACTTT. This sequence encodes CASGPNARDSLHF. V is TRBV12-5 and J is TRBJ1-6, with a weak D call TRBD1 (5 bases). Germline values: CDR1 LGHNT, CDR2 FRNRAP. Trimming shortened V by 5 bases and J by 14 bases, and 16 bases separated the two germline ends. The CDR3 has 13 amino acids. Looking up the rest from reference TRBV12-5 and TRBJ1-6 gives the full variable domain: DARVTQTPRHKVTEMGQEVTMRCQPILGHNTVFWYRQTMMQGLELLAYFRNRAPLDDSGMPKDRFSAEMPDATLATLKIQPSEPRDSAVYFCASGPNARDSLHFGNGTRLTVT.

This clone showed up just a few times. V and J are TRBV5-4 and TRBJ1-6, with no clear D. Per the germline V gene, CDR1 is SGHNT and CDR2 is YYREEE (reference sequence). Between the trimmed V and J ends, which lost 0 bases and 0 bases, there was a span of 13 bases. The CDR3 totals 18 residues. CDR3 sequence: CASSLGGRGVSYNSPLHF. CDR3 DNA: TGTGCCAGCAGCTTGGGTGGGCGGGGAGTCTCCTATAATTCACCCCTCCACTTT.

The V call is TRBV18, the J call TRBJ1-3; weak D call: TRBD1 (6 bases). This CDR3 spans 15 amino acids. Trimming pared 0 bases from V and 3 bases from J, leaving 9 bases between. Germline V gene data show CDR1 as KGHSH and CDR2 as LQKENI. The CDR3 nucleotides read TGTGCCAGCTCACCACCGGCCAGGGGTGGAAACACCATATATTTT. It yields the protein CASSPPARGGNTIYF. Variable domain in full (rest from reference TRBV18 and TRBJ1-3): NAGVMQNPRHLVRRRGQEARLRCSPMKGHSHVYWYRQLPEEGLKFMVYLQKENIIDESGMPKERFSAEFPKEGPSILRIQQVVRGDSAAYFCASSPPARGGNTIYFGEGSWLTVV.

This clone came up a few times. The chain recombines TRBV19 with TRBJ2-3; D might be TRBD2 (7 bases). The germline V and J ends were trimmed by 3 bases and 0 bases, with 13 bases remaining between them. The germline CDR1 and CDR2 sequences are LNHDA and SQIVND (reference sequence). This CDR3 is built from 16 residues. CDR3 residues: CASSIRRGASTDTQYF. Here the CDR3 DNA reads TGTGCCAGTAGTATCCGCCGGGGGGCCAGCACAGATACGCAGTATTTT.

The chain links TRBV7-9 to TRBJ1-5, with D tentatively TRBD1 (5 bases). Germline lookup yields CDR1 SEHNR and CDR2 FQNEAQ (reference sequence). The CDR3 covers 15 residues. With 1 base removed from V and 1 base from J, the gap between germline ends came to 8 bases. The CDR3 DNA reads TGTGCCAGCAGCTTAGTGGGGCGAAGCAATCAGCCCCAGCATTTT. It yields the protein CASSLVGRSNQPQHF.

The V call is TRBV5-1, the J call TRBJ1-1, with D maybe TRBD1 (5 bases). The CDR3 is 14 amino acids. V lost 4 bases and J 4 bases, leaving 14 bases between the germline ends. The germline V gene has CDR1 SGHRS and CDR2 YFSETQ. The CDR3 nucleotides are TGCGCCAGCAGCCCGTCGGCGGGGGGCACTGAAGCTTTCTTT. This gives the protein CASSPSAGGTEAFF.

The chain combines TRBV6-1 with TRBJ2-5, with 9 positions matching TRBD1. This CDR3 has 15 amino acids. CDR1 is MNHNS and CDR2 is SASEGT in the germline V gene. V shed 0 bases and J 7 bases; nucleotides not matched to a gene: 6. Here the CDR3 reads CASSEAGTGPRTQYF. Here the CDR3 DNA reads TGTGCCAGCAGTGAAGCCGGGACAGGGCCGAGGACCCAGTACTTC.

The chain employs TRBV6-4 and TRBJ2-1; TRBD1 matches 9 bases. V lost 3 bases to trimming and J lost 6 bases; unmatched junction nucleotides: 6. This CDR3 has 15 residues. Germline loops: CDR1 MRHNA, CDR2 SNTAGT. For the CDR3, the DNA is TGTGCCAGCAGTGAGACGGGACAGGGAGGCAATGAGCAGTTCTTC. Protein: CASSETGQGGNEQFF.

The chain joins TRBV11-2 to TRBJ1-1; 7 bases are shared with TRBD1. The CDR3 is made up of 14 amino acids. Germline V gives CDR1 SGHAT, CDR2 FQNNGV. V shed 5 bases and J 1 base; nucleotides not matched to a gene: 4. The CDR3: CASSIGTANTEAFF. CDR3 coding DNA: TGTGCCAGCAGCATCGGGACAGCGAACACTGAAGCTTTCTTT.

The chain links TRBV29-1 to TRBJ1-1; 7 nucleotides match TRBD1. There are 15 residues in the CDR3. Trimming at V came to 6 bases and at J to 9 bases, leaving 19 bases not matched to a gene. Germline loops: CDR1 SQVTM, CDR2 ANQGSEA. CDR3 protein: CSVSPYQGGPSQAFF. DNA for the CDR3: TGCAGCGTCAGTCCGTACCAAGGGGGCCCTTCGCAAGCTTTCTTT.

This rearrangement joins TRBV10-3 to TRBJ1-2; weak D call: TRBD1 (5 bases). V lost 3 bases, J lost 7 bases, and 12 bases lay in between. Germline CDR1 ENHRY, CDR2 SYGVKD. The CDR3 loop spans 13 amino acids. The CDR3 region is CAISDEGHSGYTF. The CDR3 region has the DNA TGTGCCATCAGTGATGAAGGACACAGTGGCTACACCTTC.

J is TRBJ2-7 and V is TRBV6-5, with D perhaps matching TRBD1 (6 bases). CDR3 length: 13 amino acids. V dropped 11 bases and J dropped 2 bases, with 16 bases sitting between them. Per the germline V gene, CDR1 is MNHEY and CDR2 is SVGAGI. CDR3 sequence: CAVSWGPAYEQYF. The DNA of the CDR3 is TGTGCCGTGTCGTGGGGGCCCGCCTACGAGCAGTACTTC.

The chain employs TRBV18 and TRBJ1-5; D is unresolved. Looked up from germline, CDR1 is KGHSH and CDR2 is LQKENI. This CDR3 comprises 13 residues. The V and J ends lost 2 bases and 4 bases respectively, with 6 bases between them. CDR3 protein: CASSPNGNQPQHF. The CDR3 nucleotides read TGTGCCAGCTCACCAAACGGGAATCAGCCCCAGCATTTT.

CDR3 amino acids: CASSSERETQYF. The CDR3 coding sequence is TGTGCCAGCAGCTCCGAGCGAGAGACCCAGTACTTC. This sequence joins TRBV7-7 and TRBJ2-5; D is unclear. The V end was cut by 4 bases, the J end by 4 bases, with 7 bases between. Germline loops: CDR1 SSHAT, CDR2 FNYEAQ (reference sequence). There are 12 residues in the CDR3.

This chain joins TRBV11-3 and TRBJ2-7, with 8 positions matching TRBD1. The CDR3 spans 15 residues. The ends lost 3 bases at V and 8 bases at J; junction bases unmatched: 12. The germline V gene encodes CDR1 SGHNT and CDR2 YENEEA. The CDR3 loop reads CASSFHGQGGEKQYF. CDR3 nucleotides: TGTGCCAGCAGCTTTCATGGACAGGGAGGAGAAAAGCAGTACTTC.

V gene TRBV12-5 combines with J gene TRBJ1-1, with TRBD1 as a possible D gene (5 bases). V lost 6 bases to trimming and J lost 5 bases, with 16 bases between them. The CDR3 contains 14 residues. CDR1 LGHNT and CDR2 FRNRAP come from the germline V gene. This chain's CDR3 is CASGPSGAGTEAFF. Written as DNA, the CDR3 is TGTGCTAGTGGCCCAAGCGGGGCGGGAACTGAAGCTTTCTTT.

The chain couples TRBV18 to TRBJ2-6; a possible D gene is TRBD1 (6 bases). Deletions cut 5 bases from V and 3 bases from J, with 23 bases between. Germline V lookup: CDR1 KGHSH, CDR2 LQKENI. There are 19 residues in the CDR3. The CDR3 nucleotides are TGTGCCAGCTCATTCACGGTCACAGTTGGGGGCCTTGGGGCCAACGTCCTGACTTTC. Translated, it gives CASSFTVTVGGLGANVLTF.

This chain uses TRBV5-4 with TRBJ2-5, with TRBD1 matching over 7 bases. This CDR3 has 15 residues. V trimming: 4 bases; J trimming: 0 bases; junction bases outside the gene matches: 6. Per germline, CDR1 SGHNT and CDR2 YYREEE (reference sequence). In DNA form, the CDR3 reads TGTGCCAGCAGCCCGGGACAGAGGTACCAAGAGACCCAGTACTTC. It is translated as CASSPGQRYQETQYF.

Of note for this clone: Other nucleotide sequences from this sample produce the same CDR3. V usage is TRBV6-5 and J usage is TRBJ1-2; D gene ambiguous. The CDR3 is made up of 15 amino acids. CDR1 and CDR2 (germline): MNHEY, SVGAGI. The V and J ends lost 0 bases and 8 bases respectively, with 16 bases between them. CDR3 DNA: TGTGCCAGCAGTTACTCGAAAGGCTCTCGCAGGGGCTACACCTTC. Encoded protein: CASSYSKGSRRGYTF.

This chain connects TRBV25-1 to TRBJ1-2, with D possibly being TRBD1 (6 bases). Germline V gene lookup returns CDR1 MGHDK and CDR2 SYGVNS. This CDR3 is built from 17 residues. The V end lost 4 bases, the J end lost 1 base, and 19 bases lay between the germline ends. The CDR3 sequence: CASSAPLGAGVNYGYTF. The CDR3 DNA reads as TGTGCCAGCAGTGCCCCCCTCGGGGCAGGGGTTAACTATGGCTACACCTTC.

The V call is TRBV7-7, the J call TRBJ1-1; D possibly corresponds to TRBD1 (5 bases). CDR3 length: 14 amino acids. V was pared by 3 bases and J by 1 base, with 9 bases between. Germline lookup yields CDR1 SSHAT and CDR2 FNYEAQ (reference sequence). Written as DNA, the CDR3 is TGTGCCAGCAGCTTGGCAGGGCCGAACACTGAAGCTTTCTTT. This translates into CASSLAGPNTEAFF.

The chain is built from TRBV29-1 and TRBJ2-5, with TRBD1 matching 9 bases. The germline gives CDR1 SQVTM, CDR2 ANQGSEA. The CDR3 is made up of 13 amino acids. Trimming cost V 4 bases and J 2 bases; bases outside gene matches: 2. The DNA of the CDR3 is TGCAGCGTTGTGGGACAGGGTCAAGAGACCCAGTACTTC. This sequence encodes CSVVGQGQETQYF.

The V and J genes are TRBV27 and TRBJ1-2; the D gene is possibly TRBD1 (5 bases). Trimming removed 1 base at V and 3 bases at J, with 9 bases between. The CDR3 spans 14 residues. Per the germline V gene, CDR1 is MNHEY and CDR2 is SMNVEV (reference sequence). The CDR3 DNA is TGTGCCAGCAGTTTATGGGGGGGGGACTATGGCTACACCTTC. Translating gives CASSLWGGDYGYTF.

J is TRBJ2-7 and V is TRBV18; a possible D gene is TRBD2 (6 bases). CDR3 length: 13 amino acids. Per germline, CDR1 KGHSH and CDR2 LQKENI. With 2 bases removed from V and 7 bases from J, the gap between germline ends came to 12 bases. CDR3 sequence: CASSPGEAGEQYF. The CDR3 nucleotides are TGTGCCAGCTCACCAGGGGAGGCTGGAGAGCAGTACTTC.

The DNA for the CDR3 is TGTGCCAGCATAGGGGACAGACCTTACGAGCAGTACTTC. Its protein product is CASIGDRPYEQYF. The rearrangement links TRBV2 to TRBJ2-7, with TRBD1 matching over 7 bases. Germline CDR1 SNHLY, CDR2 FYNNEI. The ends lost 7 bases at V and 4 bases at J; junction bases unmatched: 7. The length of the CDR3 is 13 residues.

The rearrangement links TRBV14 to TRBJ1-2; 9 bases fit TRBD1. Germline values: CDR1 SGHDN, CDR2 FVKESK. The V gene end was trimmed by 4 bases and the J gene end by 3 bases; junction bases not matched to a gene: 12. The CDR3 contains 17 residues. CDR3 nucleotide sequence: TGTGCCAGCAGCCCCCCCGAGGAGGGACAGGGATACTATGGCTACACCTTC. Its protein is CASSPPEEGQGYYGYTF.